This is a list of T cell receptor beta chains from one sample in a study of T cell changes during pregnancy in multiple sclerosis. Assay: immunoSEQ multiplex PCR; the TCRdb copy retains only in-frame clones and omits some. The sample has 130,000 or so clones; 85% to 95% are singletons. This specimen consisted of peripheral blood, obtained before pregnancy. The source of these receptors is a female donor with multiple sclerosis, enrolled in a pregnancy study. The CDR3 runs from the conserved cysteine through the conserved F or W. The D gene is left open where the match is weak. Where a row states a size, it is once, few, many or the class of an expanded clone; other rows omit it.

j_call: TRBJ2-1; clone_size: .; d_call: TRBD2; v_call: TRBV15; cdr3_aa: CATSRDQASGSFYNEQFF; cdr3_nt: TGTGCCACCAGCAGAGATCAGGCTAGCGGGAGTTTTTACAATGAGCAGTTCTTC
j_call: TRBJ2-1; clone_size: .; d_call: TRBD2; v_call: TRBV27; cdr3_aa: CASSLAAGGGYNEQFF; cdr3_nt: TGTGCCAGCAGTTTAGCGGCGGGAGGGGGGTACAATGAGCAGTTCTTC
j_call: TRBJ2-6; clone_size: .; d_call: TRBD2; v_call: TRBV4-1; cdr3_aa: CASSQREGSNVLTF; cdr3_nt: TGCGCCAGCAGCCAACGGGAGGGGTCCAACGTCCTGACTTTC
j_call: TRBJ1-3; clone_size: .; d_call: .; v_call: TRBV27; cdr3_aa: CASRTGAGNTIYF; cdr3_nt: TGTGCCAGCAGGACGGGGGCTGGAAACACCATATATTTT
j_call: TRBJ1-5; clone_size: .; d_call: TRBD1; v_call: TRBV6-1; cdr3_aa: CASRTGGNNNQPQHF; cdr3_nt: TGTGCCAGCAGGACAGGGGGGAATAACAATCAGCCCCAGCATTTT
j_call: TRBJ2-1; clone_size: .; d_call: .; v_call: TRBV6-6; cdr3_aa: CASSLRGASTYNEQFF; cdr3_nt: TGTGCCAGCAGCCTCAGGGGGGCGAGTACCTACAATGAGCAGTTCTTC
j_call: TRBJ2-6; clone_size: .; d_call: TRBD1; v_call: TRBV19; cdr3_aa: CASRIQGTGANVLTF; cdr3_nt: TGTGCCAGTAGGATACAGGGGACCGGGGCCAACGTCCTGACTTTC
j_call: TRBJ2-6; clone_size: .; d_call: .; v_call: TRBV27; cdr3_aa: CASSPQTSGANVLTF; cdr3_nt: TGTGCCAGCAGTCCCCAGACTTCTGGGGCCAACGTCCTGACTTTC
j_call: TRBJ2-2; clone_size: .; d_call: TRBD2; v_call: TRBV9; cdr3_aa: CASSAGLANTGELFF; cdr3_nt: TGTGCCAGCAGCGCGGGACTAGCGAATACCGGGGAGCTGTTTTTT
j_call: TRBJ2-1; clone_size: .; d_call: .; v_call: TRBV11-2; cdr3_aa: CASRSIPRARGFNEQFF; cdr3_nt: TGTGCCAGCAGATCTATCCCCCGGGCCCGGGGGTTCAATGAGCAGTTCTTC
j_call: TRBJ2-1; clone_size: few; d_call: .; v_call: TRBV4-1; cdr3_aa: CASSQDGDEQFF; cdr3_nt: TGCGCCAGCAGCCAAGATGGAGATGAGCAGTTCTTC
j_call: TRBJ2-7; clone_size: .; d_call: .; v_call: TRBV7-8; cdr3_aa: CASSPRGGSYEQYF; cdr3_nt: TGTGCCAGCAGCCCTAGGGGGGGCTCCTACGAGCAGTACTTC
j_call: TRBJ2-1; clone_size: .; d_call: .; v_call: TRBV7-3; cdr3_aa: CASSLTGASGYNEQFF; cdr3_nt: TGTGCCAGCAGCTTAACGGGGGCTAGCGGCTACAATGAGCAGTTCTTC
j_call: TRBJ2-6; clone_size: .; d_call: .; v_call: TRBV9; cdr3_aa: CASSVRTRASGANVLTF; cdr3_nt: TGTGCCAGCAGCGTCCGGACTCGGGCCTCTGGGGCCAACGTCCTGACTTTC
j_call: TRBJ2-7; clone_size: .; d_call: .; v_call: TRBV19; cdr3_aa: CASSPRRTGSLSYEQYF; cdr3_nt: TGTGCCAGTAGTCCGAGACGCACAGGCTCCCTATCCTACGAGCAGTACTTC
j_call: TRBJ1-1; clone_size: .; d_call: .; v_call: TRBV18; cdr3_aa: CASSPRVSVFDTEAFF; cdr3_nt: TGTGCCAGCTCACCACGAGTGTCGGTGTTCGACACTGAAGCTTTCTTT
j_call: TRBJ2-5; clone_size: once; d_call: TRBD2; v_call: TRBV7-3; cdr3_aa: CASSLLGRGETQYF; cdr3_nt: TGTGCCAGCAGCTTACTGGGGAGGGGAGAGACCCAGTACTTC
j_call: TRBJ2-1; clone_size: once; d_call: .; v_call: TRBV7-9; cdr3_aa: CASSLAGRDNEQFF; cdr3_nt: TGTGCCAGCAGCTTAGCGGGCAGGGACAATGAGCAGTTCTTC
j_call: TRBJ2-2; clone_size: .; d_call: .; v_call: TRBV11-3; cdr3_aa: CASSLGRNTGELFF; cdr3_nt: TGTGCCAGCAGCTTGGGCAGGAACACCGGGGAGCTGTTTTTT
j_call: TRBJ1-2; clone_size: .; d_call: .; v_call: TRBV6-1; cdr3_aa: CASSEGPPGGNYGYTF; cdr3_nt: TGTGCCAGCAGTGAAGGCCCCCCTGGCGGAAACTATGGCTACACCTTC
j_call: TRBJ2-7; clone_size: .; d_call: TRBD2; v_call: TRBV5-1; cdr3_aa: CASSFSGGAESYEQYF; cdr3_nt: TGCGCCAGCAGCTTCTCCGGGGGGGCCGAATCCTACGAGCAGTACTTC
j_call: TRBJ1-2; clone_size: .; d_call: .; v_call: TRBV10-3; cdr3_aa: CAIKPGDGYTF; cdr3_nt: TGTGCCATCAAACCAGGGGACGGCTACACCTTC
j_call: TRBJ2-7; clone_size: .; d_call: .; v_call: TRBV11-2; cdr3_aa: CASSFSSYEQYF; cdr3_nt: TGTGCCAGCAGCTTCAGCTCCTACGAGCAGTACTTC
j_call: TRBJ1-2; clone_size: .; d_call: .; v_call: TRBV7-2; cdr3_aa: CASRLGPGGGNYGYTF; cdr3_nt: TGTGCCAGCAGATTAGGGCCCGGGGGGGGTAACTATGGCTACACCTTC
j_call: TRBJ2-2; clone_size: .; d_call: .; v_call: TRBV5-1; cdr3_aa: CASSLATNTGELFF; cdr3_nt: TGCGCCAGCAGCTTGGCCACTAACACCGGGGAGCTGTTTTTT
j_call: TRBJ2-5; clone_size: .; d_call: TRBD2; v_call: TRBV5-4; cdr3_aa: CASSSLGLAGARETQYF; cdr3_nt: TGTGCCAGCAGCTCCCTAGGGCTAGCGGGAGCGCGGGAGACCCAGTACTTC
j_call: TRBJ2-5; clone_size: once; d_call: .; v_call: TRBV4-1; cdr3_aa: CASSHLSVNGEETQYF; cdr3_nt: TGCGCCAGCAGCCATCTTAGCGTGAACGGGGAAGAGACCCAGTACTTC
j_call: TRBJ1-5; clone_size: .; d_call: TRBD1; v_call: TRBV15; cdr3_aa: CATSRDWQGVGNQPQHF; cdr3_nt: TGTGCCACCAGCAGAGATTGGCAGGGGGTCGGAAATCAGCCCCAGCATTTT
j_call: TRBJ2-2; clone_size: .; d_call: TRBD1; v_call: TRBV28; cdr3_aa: CASSLVGQGYPGELFF; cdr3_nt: TGTGCCAGCAGTTTAGTAGGACAGGGGTATCCCGGGGAGCTGTTTTTT
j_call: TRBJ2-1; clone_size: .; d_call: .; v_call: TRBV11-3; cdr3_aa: CASSLVRGAYEQFF; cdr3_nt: TGTGCCAGCAGCTTAGTACGGGGGGCTTATGAGCAGTTCTTC
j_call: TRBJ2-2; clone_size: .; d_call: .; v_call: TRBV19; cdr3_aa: CASGIRGRGGELFF; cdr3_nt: TGTGCCAGTGGGATCAGAGGGCGAGGCGGGGAGCTGTTTTTT
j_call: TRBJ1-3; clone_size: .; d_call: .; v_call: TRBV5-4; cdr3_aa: CASSRGQTGNTIYF; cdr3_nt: TGTGCCAGCAGCAGAGGACAGACTGGAAACACCATATATTTT
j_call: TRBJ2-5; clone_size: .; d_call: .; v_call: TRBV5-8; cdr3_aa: CASSLAPEQETQYF; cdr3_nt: TGTGCCAGCAGCTTGGCCCCCGAGCAAGAGACCCAGTACTTC
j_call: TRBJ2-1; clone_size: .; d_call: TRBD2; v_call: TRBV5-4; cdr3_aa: CASRETGGPGYNEQFF; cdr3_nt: TGTGCCAGTCGCGAGACGGGAGGGCCCGGTTACAATGAGCAGTTCTTC
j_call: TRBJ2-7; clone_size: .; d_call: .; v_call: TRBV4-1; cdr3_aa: CASSQYRISYEQYF; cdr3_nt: TGCGCCAGCAGCCAATACAGGATCTCCTACGAGCAGTACTTC
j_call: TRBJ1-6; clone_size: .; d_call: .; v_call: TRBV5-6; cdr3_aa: CASSLKGGPGNSPLHF; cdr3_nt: TGTGCCAGCAGCTTGAAGGGGGGGCCTGGTAATTCACCCCTCCACTTT
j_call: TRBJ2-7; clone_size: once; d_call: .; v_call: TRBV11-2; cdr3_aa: CASSPHHEQYF; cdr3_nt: TGTGCCAGCAGCCCACACCACGAGCAGTACTTC
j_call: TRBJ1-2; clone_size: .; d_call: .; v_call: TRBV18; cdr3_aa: CASSPPGEGGYTF; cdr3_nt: TGTGCCAGCTCACCACCGGGCGAGGGTGGCTACACCTTC
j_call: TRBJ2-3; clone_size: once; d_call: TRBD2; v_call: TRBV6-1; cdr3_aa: CATGLAGTDTQYF; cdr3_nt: TGTGCCACCGGACTAGCGGGCACAGATACGCAGTATTTT
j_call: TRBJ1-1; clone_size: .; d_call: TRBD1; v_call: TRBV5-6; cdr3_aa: CASSVRGQGEAFF; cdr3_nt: TGTGCCAGCAGTGTGAGGGGACAGGGGGAAGCTTTCTTT
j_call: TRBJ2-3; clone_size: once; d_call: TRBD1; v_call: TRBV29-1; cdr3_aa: CSIGQGSSTDTQYF; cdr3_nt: TGCAGCATAGGACAGGGAAGTAGCACAGATACGCAGTATTTT
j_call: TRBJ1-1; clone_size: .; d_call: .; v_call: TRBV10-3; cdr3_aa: CASSRQVTNTEAFF; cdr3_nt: TGTGCCAGCAGTCGACAGGTAACAAACACTGAAGCTTTCTTT
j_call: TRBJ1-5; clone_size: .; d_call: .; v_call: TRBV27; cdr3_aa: CASSLSPYNQPQHF; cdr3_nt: TGTGCCAGCAGTTTATCCCCCTACAATCAGCCCCAGCATTTT
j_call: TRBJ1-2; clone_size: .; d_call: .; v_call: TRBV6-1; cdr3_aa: CASIVPGVRGYGYTF; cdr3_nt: TGTGCCAGCATAGTTCCAGGGGTTCGGGGATATGGCTACACCTTC